This T cell receptor (beta chain) stems from a study of radiation and T cells in renal cell carcinoma. Produced via immunoSEQ multiplex PCR; TCRdb's table is partial and in-frame only. In the table there are approximately 85,000 clones, 80% to 90% of which are singletons. V lost 2 bases, J lost 2 bases, and 12 bases lay in between. Germline V gene lookup returns CDR1 MDHEN and CDR2 SYDVKM. The CDR3 runs 15 residues. This clone occurred once. Indicated time point: blood 4 weeks post-SBRT, at nephrectomy. Treatment reported: 15 Gy SBRT to primary tumor, nephrectomy 4 weeks later. The TCR originated in a woman aged 70 to 79 with renal cell carcinoma. The sequencing used blood, collected from a patient whose treatment included radiotherapy and nephrectomy. The rearrangement joins TRBV28 to TRBJ1-2, with D tentatively TRBD1 (5 bases). The CDR3 here is CASSLQGSGNYGYTF. The CDR3 nucleotides read TGTGCCAGCAGTTTACAGGGTTCAGGGAACTATGGCTACACCTTC.